Presented here are 2 T cell receptor beta chains from one specimen sequenced in a study of T-cell reconstitution after alpha-beta-depleted transplantation in children. TCRbeta library preparation incorporated unique molecular identifiers. TCRdb analysed the PCR reads with MiXCR anew, one entry per CDR3 protein. The sample has 500,000 to 650,000 distinct CDR3 sequences; 13% are singletons. This sample comprised PBMCs, mostly from graft donor cells, obtained 360 days after TCRalphabeta/CD19-depleted stem cell transplant. The source is a male patient between 10 and 17 years old who had a stem cell transplant for acute myeloid leukemia, so the T cells may come from the graft donor.

The chain carries TRBV12-3 or TRBV12-4 and TRBJ1-2; 8 positions agree with TRBD1. The V and J ends lost 5 bases and 5 bases, in that order; junction bases with no gene match: 13. The CDR3 spans 16 residues. The CDR3: CASSPGQGGHRYGYTF. DNA for the CDR3: TGTGCCAGCAGTCCCGGACAGGGCGGTCATCGGTATGGCTACACCTTC.

This clonotype was counted ten times or more. J is TRBJ2-1 and V is TRBV9, with TRBD2 matching 8 bases. Germline CDR1 and CDR2: SGDLS and YYNGEE. The J segment lost 4 bases and the V segment lost 4 bases, leaving 7 bases of the junction unmatched. This CDR3 contains 15 residues. CDR3 sequence: CASSLRLAMYNEQFF. CDR3 nucleotides: TGTGCCAGCAGCCTCCGACTAGCGATGTACAATGAGCAGTTCTTC.